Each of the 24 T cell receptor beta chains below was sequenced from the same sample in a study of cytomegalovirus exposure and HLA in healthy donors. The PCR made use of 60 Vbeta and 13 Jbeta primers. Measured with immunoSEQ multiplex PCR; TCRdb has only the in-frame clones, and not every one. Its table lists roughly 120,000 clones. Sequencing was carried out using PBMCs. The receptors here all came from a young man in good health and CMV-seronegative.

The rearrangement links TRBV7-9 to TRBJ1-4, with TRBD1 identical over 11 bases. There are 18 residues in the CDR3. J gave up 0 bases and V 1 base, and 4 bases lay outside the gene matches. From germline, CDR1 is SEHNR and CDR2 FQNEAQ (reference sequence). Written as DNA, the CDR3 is TGTGCCAGCAGCTTAGGGGACAGGGGGACGGCAACTAATGAAAAACTGTTTTTT. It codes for CASSLGDRGTATNEKLFF.

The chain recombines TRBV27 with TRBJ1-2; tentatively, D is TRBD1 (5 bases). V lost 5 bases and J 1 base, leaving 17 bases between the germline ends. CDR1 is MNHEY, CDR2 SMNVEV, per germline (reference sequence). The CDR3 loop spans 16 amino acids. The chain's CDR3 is CASSPTAIRVNYGYTF. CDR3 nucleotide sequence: TGTGCCAGCAGTCCTACCGCCATCAGGGTTAACTATGGCTACACCTTC.

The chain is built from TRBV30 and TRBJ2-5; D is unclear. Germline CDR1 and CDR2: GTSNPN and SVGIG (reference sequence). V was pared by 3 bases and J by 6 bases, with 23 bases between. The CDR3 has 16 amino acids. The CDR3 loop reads CAWRPLTWQRSKTQYF. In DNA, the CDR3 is TGTGCCTGGAGACCCCTAACGTGGCAGAGGAGTAAGACCCAGTACTTC.

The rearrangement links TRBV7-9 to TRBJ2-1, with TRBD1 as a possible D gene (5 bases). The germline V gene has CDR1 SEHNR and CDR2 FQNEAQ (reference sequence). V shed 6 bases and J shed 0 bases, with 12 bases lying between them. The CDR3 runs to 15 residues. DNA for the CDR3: TGTGCCAGCAGTCGAAGACAGATCTCCTACAATGAGCAGTTCTTC. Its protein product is CASSRRQISYNEQFF.

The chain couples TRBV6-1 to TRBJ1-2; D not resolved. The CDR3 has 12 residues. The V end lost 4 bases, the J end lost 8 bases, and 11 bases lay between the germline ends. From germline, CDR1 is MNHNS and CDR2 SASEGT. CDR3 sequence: CASSGGARGYTF. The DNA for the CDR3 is TGTGCCAGCAGTGGCGGAGCGCGGGGCTACACCTTC.

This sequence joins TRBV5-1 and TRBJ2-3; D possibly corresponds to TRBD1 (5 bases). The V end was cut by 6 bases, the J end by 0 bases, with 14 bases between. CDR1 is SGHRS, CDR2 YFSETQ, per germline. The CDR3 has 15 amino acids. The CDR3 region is CASTHRNPSTDTQYF. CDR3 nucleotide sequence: TGCGCCAGCACCCACAGGAACCCTAGCACAGATACGCAGTATTTT.

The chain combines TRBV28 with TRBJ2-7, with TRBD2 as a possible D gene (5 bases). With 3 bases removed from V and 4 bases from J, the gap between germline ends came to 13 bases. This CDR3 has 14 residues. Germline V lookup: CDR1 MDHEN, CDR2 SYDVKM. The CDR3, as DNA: TGTGCCAGCAGTTTCGGGAACGGGGTTTACGAGCAGTACTTC. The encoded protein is CASSFGNGVYEQYF.

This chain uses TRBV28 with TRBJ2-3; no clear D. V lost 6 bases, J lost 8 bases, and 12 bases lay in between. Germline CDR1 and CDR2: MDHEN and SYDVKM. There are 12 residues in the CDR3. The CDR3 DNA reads TGTGCCAGCAGCAAGACTGGCGGTACGCAGTATTTT. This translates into CASSKTGGTQYF.

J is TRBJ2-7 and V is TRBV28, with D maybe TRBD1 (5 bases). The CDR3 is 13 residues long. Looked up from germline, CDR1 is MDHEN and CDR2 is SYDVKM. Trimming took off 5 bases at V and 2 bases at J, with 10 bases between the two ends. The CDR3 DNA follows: TGTGCCAGCAGTACGACAGATACCTACGAGCAGTACTTC. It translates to CASSTTDTYEQYF. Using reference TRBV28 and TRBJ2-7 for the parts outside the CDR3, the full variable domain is DVKVTQSSRYLVKRTGEKVFLECVQDMDHENMFWYRQDPGLGLRLIYFSYDVKMKEKGDIPEGYSVSREKKERFSLILESASTNQTSMYLCASSTTDTYEQYFGPGTRLTVT.

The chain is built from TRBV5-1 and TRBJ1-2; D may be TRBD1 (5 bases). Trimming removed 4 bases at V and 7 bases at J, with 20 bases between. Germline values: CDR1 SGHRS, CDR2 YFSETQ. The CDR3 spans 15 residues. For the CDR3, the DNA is TGCGCCAGCAGCCCCGAAGGCTTGCCCAGGGTTGGCTACACCTTC. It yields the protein CASSPEGLPRVGYTF.

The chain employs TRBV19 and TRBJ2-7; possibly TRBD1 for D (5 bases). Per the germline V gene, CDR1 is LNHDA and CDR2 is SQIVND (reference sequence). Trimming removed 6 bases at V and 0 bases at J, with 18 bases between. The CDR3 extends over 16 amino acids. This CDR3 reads CASRGGGHVTSYEQYF. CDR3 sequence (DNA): TGTGCCAGTAGAGGTGGCGGACACGTAACCTCCTACGAGCAGTACTTC.

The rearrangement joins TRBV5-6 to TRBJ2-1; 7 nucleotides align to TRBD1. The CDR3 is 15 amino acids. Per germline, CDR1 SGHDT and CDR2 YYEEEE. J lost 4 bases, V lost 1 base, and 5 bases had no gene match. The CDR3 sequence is CASSLRETGYNEQFF. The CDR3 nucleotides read TGTGCCAGCAGCTTGCGTGAGACAGGGTACAATGAGCAGTTCTTC.

The CDR3 DNA sequence: TGTGCCACCAGCATTCATGCGTTTCGGGACTCCTACGAGCAGTACTTC. This sequence encodes CATSIHAFRDSYEQYF. The chain employs TRBV15 and TRBJ2-7; perhaps TRBD2 as D (5 bases). Germline assignment: CDR1 LNHNV and CDR2 YYDKDF (reference sequence). V was pared by 4 bases and J by 0 bases, with 16 bases between. The length of the CDR3 is 16 residues.

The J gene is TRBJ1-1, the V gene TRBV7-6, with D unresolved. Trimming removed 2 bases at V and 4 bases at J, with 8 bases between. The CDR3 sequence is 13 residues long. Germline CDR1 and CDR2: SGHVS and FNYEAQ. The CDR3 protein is CASSLKTATEAFF. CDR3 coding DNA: TGTGCCAGCAGCTTAAAAACTGCCACTGAAGCTTTCTTT.

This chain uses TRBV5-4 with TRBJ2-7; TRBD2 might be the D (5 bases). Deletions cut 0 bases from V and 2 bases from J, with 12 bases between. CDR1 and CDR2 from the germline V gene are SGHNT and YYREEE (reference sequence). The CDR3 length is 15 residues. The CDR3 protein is CASSLAGRGTYEQYF. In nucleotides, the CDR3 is TGTGCCAGCAGCTTGGCCGGTCGGGGAACCTACGAGCAGTACTTC. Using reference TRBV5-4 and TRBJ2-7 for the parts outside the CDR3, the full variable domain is ETGVTQSPTHLIKTRGQQVTLRCSSQSGHNTVSWYQQALGQGPQFIFQYYREEENGRGNFPPRFSGLQFPNYSSELNVNALELDDSALYLCASSLAGRGTYEQYFGPGTRLTVT.

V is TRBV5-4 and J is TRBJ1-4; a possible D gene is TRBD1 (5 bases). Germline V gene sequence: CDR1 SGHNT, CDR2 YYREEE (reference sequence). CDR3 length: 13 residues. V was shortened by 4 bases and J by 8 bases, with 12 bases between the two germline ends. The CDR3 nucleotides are TGTGCCAGCAGCCCCCCGGGGGACGAAAAACTGTTTTTT. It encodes CASSPPGDEKLFF.

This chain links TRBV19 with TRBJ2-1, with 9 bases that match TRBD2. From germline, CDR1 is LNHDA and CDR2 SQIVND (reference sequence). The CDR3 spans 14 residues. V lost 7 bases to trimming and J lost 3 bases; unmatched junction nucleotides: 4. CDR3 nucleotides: TGTGCCAGTACCAAGACTAGCGGCTACAATGAGCAGTTCTTC. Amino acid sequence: CASTKTSGYNEQFF. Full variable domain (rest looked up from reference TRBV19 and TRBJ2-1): DGGITQSPKYLFRKEGQNVTLSCEQNLNHDAMYWYRQDPGQGLRLIYYSQIVNDFQKGDIAEGYSVSREKKESFPLTVTSAQKNPTAFYLCASTKTSGYNEQFFGPGTRLTVL.

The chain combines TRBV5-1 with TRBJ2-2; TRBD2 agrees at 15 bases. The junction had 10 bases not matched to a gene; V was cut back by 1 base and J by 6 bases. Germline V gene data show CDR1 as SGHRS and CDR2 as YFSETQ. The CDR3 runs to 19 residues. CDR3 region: CASSLHRTSGGARAGELFF. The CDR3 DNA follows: TGCGCCAGCAGCTTGCACCGGACTAGCGGGGGGGCAAGGGCCGGGGAGCTGTTTTTT.

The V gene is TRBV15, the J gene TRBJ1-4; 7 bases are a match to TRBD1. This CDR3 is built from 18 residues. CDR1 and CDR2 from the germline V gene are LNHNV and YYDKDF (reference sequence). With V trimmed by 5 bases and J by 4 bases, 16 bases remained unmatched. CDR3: CATSAQYGGGFSNEKLFF. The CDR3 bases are TGTGCCACCAGCGCCCAATATGGAGGGGGCTTCAGTAATGAAAAACTGTTTTTT.

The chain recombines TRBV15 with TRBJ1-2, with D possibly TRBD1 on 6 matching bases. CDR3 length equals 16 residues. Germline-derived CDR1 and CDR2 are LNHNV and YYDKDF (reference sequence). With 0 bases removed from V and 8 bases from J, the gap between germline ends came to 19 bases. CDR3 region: CATSRDQGRGRWGYTF. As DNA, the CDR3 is TGTGCCACCAGCAGAGATCAAGGCAGGGGCCGGTGGGGCTACACCTTC.

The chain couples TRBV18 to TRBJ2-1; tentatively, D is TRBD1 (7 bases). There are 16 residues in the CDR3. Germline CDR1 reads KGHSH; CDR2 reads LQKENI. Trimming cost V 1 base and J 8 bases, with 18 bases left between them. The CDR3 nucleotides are TGTGCCAGCTCACCACTCCCGGCAGGGGGGCGCCATGAGCAGTTCTTC. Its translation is CASSPLPAGGRHEQFF.

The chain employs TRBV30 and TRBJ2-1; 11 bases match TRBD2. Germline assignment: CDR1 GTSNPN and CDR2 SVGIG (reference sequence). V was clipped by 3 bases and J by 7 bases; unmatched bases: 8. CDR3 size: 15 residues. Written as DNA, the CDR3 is TGTGCCTGGAGCGGGTCTAGCGGGAGGTGGAATGAGCAGTTCTTC. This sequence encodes CAWSGSSGRWNEQFF.

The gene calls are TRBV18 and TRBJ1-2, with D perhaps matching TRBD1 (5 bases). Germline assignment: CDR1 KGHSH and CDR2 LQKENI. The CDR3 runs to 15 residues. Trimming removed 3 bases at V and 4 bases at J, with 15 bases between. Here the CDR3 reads CASSPGAQEFYGYTF. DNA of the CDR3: TGTGCCAGCTCACCTGGCGCACAGGAGTTCTATGGCTACACCTTC. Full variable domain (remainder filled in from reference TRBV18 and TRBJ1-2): NAGVMQNPRHLVRRRGQEARLRCSPMKGHSHVYWYRQLPEEGLKFMVYLQKENIIDESGMPKERFSAEFPKEGPSILRIQQVVRGDSAAYFCASSPGAQEFYGYTFGSGTRLTVV.

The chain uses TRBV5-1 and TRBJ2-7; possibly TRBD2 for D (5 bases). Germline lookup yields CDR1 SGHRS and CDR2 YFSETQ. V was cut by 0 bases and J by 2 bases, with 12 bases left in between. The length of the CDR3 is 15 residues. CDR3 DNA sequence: TGCGCCAGCAGCTTGGCAGCCAGCGGTACCTACGAGCAGTACTTC. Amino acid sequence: CASSLAASGTYEQYF. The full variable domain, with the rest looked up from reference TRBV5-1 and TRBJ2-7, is KAGVTQTPRYLIKTRGQQVTLSCSPISGHRSVSWYQQTPGQGLQFLFEYFSETQRNKGNFPGRFSGRQFSNSRSEMNVSTLELGDSALYLCASSLAASGTYEQYFGPGTRLTVT.